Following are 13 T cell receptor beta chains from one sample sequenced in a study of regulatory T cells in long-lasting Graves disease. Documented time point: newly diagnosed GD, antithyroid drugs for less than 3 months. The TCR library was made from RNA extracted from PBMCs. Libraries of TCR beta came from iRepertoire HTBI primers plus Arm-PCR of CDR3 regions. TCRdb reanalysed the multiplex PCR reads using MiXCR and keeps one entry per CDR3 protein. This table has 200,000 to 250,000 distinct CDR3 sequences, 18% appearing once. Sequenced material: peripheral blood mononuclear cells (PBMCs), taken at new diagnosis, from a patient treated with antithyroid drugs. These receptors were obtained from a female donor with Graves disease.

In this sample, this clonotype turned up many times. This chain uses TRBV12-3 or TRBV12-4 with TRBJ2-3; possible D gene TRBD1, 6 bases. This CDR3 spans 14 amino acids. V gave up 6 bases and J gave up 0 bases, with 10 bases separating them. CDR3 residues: CASRPTGSTDTQYF. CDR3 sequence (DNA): TGTGCCAGCAGACCTACAGGGAGCACAGATACGCAGTATTTT.

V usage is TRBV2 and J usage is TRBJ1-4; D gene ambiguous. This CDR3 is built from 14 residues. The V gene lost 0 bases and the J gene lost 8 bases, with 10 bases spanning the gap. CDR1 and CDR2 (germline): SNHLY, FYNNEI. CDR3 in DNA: TGTGCCAGCAGTGAAGCGCTTCAACGGGAAAAACTGTTTTTT. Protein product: CASSEALQREKLFF.

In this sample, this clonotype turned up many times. This chain's CDR3 is CASGGLAGVSQYF. The DNA of the CDR3 is TGCGCCAGCGGGGGACTAGCGGGAGTGTCCCAGTACTTC. This chain joins TRBV5-1 and TRBJ2-5; TRBD2 matches 14 bases. Germline V CDR1 and CDR2: SGHRS, YFSETQ. This CDR3 region has 13 residues. V was pared by 7 bases and J by 9 bases, with 5 bases of the junction left unmatched. The full variable domain, with the rest looked up from reference TRBV5-1 and TRBJ2-5, is KAGVTQTPRYLIKTRGQQVTLSCSPISGHRSVSWYQQTPGQGLQFLFEYFSETQRNKGNFPGRFSGRQFSNSRSEMNVSTLELGDSALYLCASGGLAGVSQYFGPGTRLLVL.

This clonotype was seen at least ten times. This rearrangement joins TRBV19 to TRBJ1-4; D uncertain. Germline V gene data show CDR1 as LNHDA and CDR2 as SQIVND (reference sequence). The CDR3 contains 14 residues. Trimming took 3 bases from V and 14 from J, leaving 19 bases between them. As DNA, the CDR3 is TGTGCCAGTAGTATCTCCTGGATCGACTCGGGGCTGTTTTTT. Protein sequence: CASSISWIDSGLFF.

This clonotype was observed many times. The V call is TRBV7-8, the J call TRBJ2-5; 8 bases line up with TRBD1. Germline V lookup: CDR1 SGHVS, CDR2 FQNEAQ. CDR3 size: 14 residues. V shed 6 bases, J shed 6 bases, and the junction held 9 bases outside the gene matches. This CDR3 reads CASSWDRMGKTQYF. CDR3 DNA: TGTGCCAGCAGTTGGGACAGGATGGGGAAGACCCAGTACTTC.

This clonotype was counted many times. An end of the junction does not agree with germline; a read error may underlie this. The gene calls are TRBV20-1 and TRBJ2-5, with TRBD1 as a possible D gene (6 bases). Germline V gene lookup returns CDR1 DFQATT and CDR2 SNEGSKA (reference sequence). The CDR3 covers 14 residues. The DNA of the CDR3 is TGCAGTGCGACAGGCATGGGCTTCCAAGAGGCCCAGTACTTC. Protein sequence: CSATGMGFQEAQYF.

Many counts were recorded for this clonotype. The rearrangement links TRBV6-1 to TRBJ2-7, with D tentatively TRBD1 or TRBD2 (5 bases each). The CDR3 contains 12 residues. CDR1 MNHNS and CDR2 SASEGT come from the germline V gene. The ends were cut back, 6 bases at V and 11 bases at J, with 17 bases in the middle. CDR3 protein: CASRGVGEKKYF. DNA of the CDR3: TGTGCCAGCAGGGGGGTGGGGGAAAAGAAGTACTTC.

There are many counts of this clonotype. The DNA for the CDR3 is TGCAGTGCCCGGTCTGGGGATGGTACCGGGGAGCTGTTTTTT. Its translation: CSARSGDGTGELFF. The chain couples TRBV20-1 to TRBJ2-2; no firm D call. The CDR3 covers 14 residues. The germline CDR1 and CDR2 sequences are DFQATT and SNEGSKA (reference sequence). Trimming removed 6 bases from V and 5 bases from J, with 16 bases in between.

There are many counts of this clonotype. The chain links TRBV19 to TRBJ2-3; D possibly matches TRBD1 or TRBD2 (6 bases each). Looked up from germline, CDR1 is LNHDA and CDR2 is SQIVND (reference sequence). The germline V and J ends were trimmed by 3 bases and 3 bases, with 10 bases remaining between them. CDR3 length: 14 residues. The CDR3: CASSIRGQTDTQYF. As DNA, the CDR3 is TGTGCCAGTAGTATTCGGGGGCAGACAGATACGCAGTATTTT.

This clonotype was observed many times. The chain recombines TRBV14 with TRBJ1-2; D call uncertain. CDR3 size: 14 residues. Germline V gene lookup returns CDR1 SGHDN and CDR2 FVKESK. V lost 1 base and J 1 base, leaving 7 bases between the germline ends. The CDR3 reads CASSQGPVNYGYTF. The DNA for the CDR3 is TGTGCCAGCAGCCAAGGACCCGTTAACTATGGCTACACCTTC.

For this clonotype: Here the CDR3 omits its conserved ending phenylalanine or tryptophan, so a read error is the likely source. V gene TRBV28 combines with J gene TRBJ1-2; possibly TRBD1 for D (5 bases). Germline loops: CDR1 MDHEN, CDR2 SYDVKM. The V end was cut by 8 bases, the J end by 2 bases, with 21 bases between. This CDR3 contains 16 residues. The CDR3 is CASQEPSGGGNYGYTI. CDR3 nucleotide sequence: TGTGCCAGCCAAGAACCTTCGGGGGGAGGGAACTATGGCTACACCATC.

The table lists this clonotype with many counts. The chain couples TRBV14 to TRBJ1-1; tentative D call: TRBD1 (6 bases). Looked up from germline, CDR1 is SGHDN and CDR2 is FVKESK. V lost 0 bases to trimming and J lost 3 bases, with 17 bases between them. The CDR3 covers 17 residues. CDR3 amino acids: CASSQEGVGAPDTEAFF. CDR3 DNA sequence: TGTGCCAGCAGCCAAGAGGGTGTGGGGGCCCCGGACACTGAAGCTTTCTTT.

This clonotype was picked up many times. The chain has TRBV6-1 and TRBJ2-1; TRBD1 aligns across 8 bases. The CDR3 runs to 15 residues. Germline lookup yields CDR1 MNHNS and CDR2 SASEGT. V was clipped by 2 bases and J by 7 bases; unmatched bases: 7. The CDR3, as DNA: TGTGCCAGCAGTGAACAATCAGGGGGCGGGAATGAGCAGTTCTTC. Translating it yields CASSEQSGGGNEQFF.